Each of the 10 T cell receptor beta chains below was sequenced from the same sample in a study of CD8 T cells in ankylosing spondylitis. Each CDR3 protein is one row after TCRdb ran MiXCR on the 5' RACE reads. The table lists about 150,000 distinct CDR3 sequences, 44% of them singletons, with 13% to 15% in the top ten. The sequenced sample was synovial fluid, either unsorted or a sorted T cell fraction (not recorded which). The origin of the receptors is a male donor with ankylosing spondylitis.

The rearrangement joins TRBV29-1 to TRBJ2-2; maybe TRBD1 (6 bases). The ends were cut back, 3 bases at V and 3 bases at J, with 14 bases in the middle. The CDR3 totals 15 residues. The germline V gene has CDR1 SQVTM and CDR2 ANQGSEA. CDR3 nucleotides: TGCAGCGTTGAGGTTGAGGGGGTGTACACCGGGGAGCTGTTTTTT. As protein: CSVEVEGVYTGELFF.

The genes are TRBV7-6 and TRBJ2-7, with 9 positions matching TRBD1. The CDR3 runs to 14 residues. CDR1 is SGHVS, CDR2 FNYEAQ, per germline. V lost 5 bases, J lost 7 bases, and 9 bases stayed unmatched. The CDR3 loop is CASSPGTGPEEQYF. CDR3 DNA sequence: TGTGCCAGCAGCCCCGGGACAGGGCCTGAGGAGCAGTACTTC.

The rearrangement joins TRBV5-1 to TRBJ1-2; D unclear. Germline V gene sequence: CDR1 SGHRS, CDR2 YFSETQ. Trimming took off 4 bases at V and 6 bases at J, with 10 bases between the two ends. This CDR3 comprises 12 residues. The CDR3: CASSVTRDGYTF. Written as DNA, the CDR3 is TGCGCCAGCAGCGTAACACGGGATGGCTACACCTTC.

This clonotype was counted only a few times. This chain uses TRBV27 with TRBJ2-5; weak D call: TRBD2 (5 bases). The V end lost 10 bases, the J end lost 1 base, and 16 bases lay between the germline ends. Germline V gene lookup returns CDR1 MNHEY and CDR2 SMNVEV (reference sequence). This CDR3 region has 14 residues. This chain's CDR3 is CATRGPSAQETQYF. The CDR3 DNA sequence: TGTGCCACCCGAGGGCCGAGCGCCCAAGAGACCCAGTACTTC.

The V gene is TRBV10-3, the J gene TRBJ2-7; no clear D. The CDR3 runs to 15 residues. Germline CDR1 ENHRY, CDR2 SYGVKD. Trimming pared 2 bases from V and 3 bases from J, leaving 14 bases between. The CDR3, as DNA: TGTGCCATCAGTGAGCCTCCGGGCGACGGCTACGAGCAGTACTTC. It codes for CAISEPPGDGYEQYF.

This sequence joins TRBV7-6 and TRBJ2-5; D unclear. The V gene lost 5 bases and the J gene lost 1 base, with 17 bases spanning the gap. The CDR3 runs to 16 residues. In germline, CDR1 is SGHVS, CDR2 FNYEAQ. CDR3 nucleotides: TGTGCCAGCAGCCTAATTCTGGGGAAAATCCAAGAGACCCAGTACTTC. Its protein product is CASSLILGKIQETQYF.

This clonotype showed up just a few times. J is TRBJ1-1 and V is TRBV7-9, with D tentatively TRBD1 (5 bases). The CDR3 runs to 12 residues. Trimming took off 6 bases at V and 6 bases at J, with 11 bases between the two ends. Per the germline V gene, CDR1 is SEHNR and CDR2 is FQNEAQ (reference sequence). CDR3 in DNA: TGTGCCAGCAGTTATAACAGGCCTGAAGCTTTCTTT. Its translation: CASSYNRPEAFF.

This clonotype was seen just once. The chain combines TRBV15 with TRBJ2-7; D ambiguous. V was cut by 3 bases and J by 3 bases, with 12 bases left in between. The length of the CDR3 is 14 residues. CDR1 is LNHNV and CDR2 is YYDKDF in the germline V gene (reference sequence). Here the CDR3 DNA reads TGTGCCACCAGCAGCCCCGGCAGTAGCTACGAGCAGTACTTC. This encodes CATSSPGSSYEQYF. Full variable domain (outside the CDR3, taken from reference TRBV15 and TRBJ2-7): DAMVIQNPRYQVTQFGKPVTLSCSQTLNHNVMYWYQQKSSQAPKLLFHYYDKDFNNEADTPDNFQSRRPNTSFCFLDIRSPGLGDTAMYLCATSSPGSSYEQYFGPGTRLTVT.

This clonotype was detected only a few times. V usage is TRBV6-6 and J usage is TRBJ1-6, with 7 bases aligning to TRBD1. V dropped 5 bases and J dropped 9; count of bases not matched to a gene: 4. CDR1 MNHNY and CDR2 SVGAGI come from the germline V gene (reference sequence). The CDR3 is made up of 13 amino acids. CDR3: CASSRTGFSPLHF. CDR3 DNA: TGTGCCAGCAGTAGGACAGGATTTTCACCCCTCCACTTT.

The chain couples TRBV7-8 to TRBJ2-3; TRBD1 might be the D (5 bases). This CDR3 comprises 16 residues. V lost 4 bases and J 5 bases, leaving 19 bases between the germline ends. Germline values: CDR1 SGHVS, CDR2 FQNEAQ. The CDR3 sequence: CASSSELDITLDTQYF. CDR3 bases: TGTGCCAGCAGCTCAGAACTGGACATCACCCTAGATACGCAGTATTTT.